The 25 T cell receptor beta chains in this list originate from one sample, sequenced in a study of a mutant IDH1 vaccine in newly diagnosed glioma. Measured with immunoSEQ multiplex PCR; TCRdb has only the in-frame clones, and not every one. There are over 45,000 clones in the sample; 80% occur only once, and 6.2% lies in the top ten. Their antigens remain unidentified. Described time point: week 23, last vaccination. Mutant IDH1 20-mer peptide, at 300 ug, made up each vaccine dose, with topical imiquimod. The sequencing used PBMCs, collected from a glioma patient whose treatment included an IDH1 peptide vaccine. The receptors were gathered from a man aged 40-55 years with glioma.

The sample holds a few counts of this clone. V is TRBV5-1 and J is TRBJ1-1, with D uncertain. Trimming shortened V by 0 bases and J by 4 bases, and 10 bases separated the two germline ends. The CDR3 loop spans 14 amino acids. Germline CDR1 reads SGHRS; CDR2 reads YFSETQ. The CDR3, as DNA: TGCGCCAGCAGCTTGGTGGGTCGTAGCACTGAAGCTTTCTTT. It yields the protein CASSLVGRSTEAFF.

The genes are TRBV19 and TRBJ1-2; D possibly corresponds to TRBD1 (5 bases). V lost 7 bases to trimming and J lost 0 bases, with 15 bases between them. The CDR3 runs to 15 residues. Germline CDR1 and CDR2: LNHDA and SQIVND (reference sequence). The CDR3 sequence: CASKDEGWANYGYTF. CDR3 bases: TGTGCCAGTAAGGACGAGGGGTGGGCTAACTATGGCTACACCTTC.

This clone has only a few counts. The rearrangement links TRBV7-9 to TRBJ2-2; D ambiguous. The CDR3 extends over 14 amino acids. Trimming shortened V by 2 bases and J by 4 bases, and 8 bases separated the two germline ends. Germline CDR1 and CDR2: SEHNR and FQNEAQ (reference sequence). The DNA of the CDR3 is TGTGCCAGCAGCTTAACATCAGTCACCGGGGAGCTGTTTTTT. Amino acids: CASSLTSVTGELFF.

The chain links TRBV5-4 to TRBJ2-7; D might be TRBD1 (5 bases). The CDR3 has 13 amino acids. CDR1 is SGHNT, CDR2 YYREEE, per germline (reference sequence). Trimming pared 0 bases from V and 3 bases from J, leaving 7 bases between. The CDR3 region has the DNA TGTGCCAGCAGCTTGGGACAGAGCTACGAGCAGTACTTC. Residues: CASSLGQSYEQYF.

V gene TRBV20-1 combines with J gene TRBJ1-1; D is unresolved. The germline V gene has CDR1 DFQATT and CDR2 SNEGSKA (reference sequence). The CDR3 has 11 amino acids. Deletions cut 3 bases from V and 3 bases from J, with 5 bases between. CDR3 amino acids: CSARGDTEAFF. CDR3 in DNA: TGCAGTGCTAGGGGTGACACTGAAGCTTTCTTT.

This sequence joins TRBV27 and TRBJ1-1; TRBD1 matches at 9 bases. The CDR3 runs 14 residues. Trimming at V came to 5 bases and at J to 4 bases, leaving 5 bases not matched to a gene. From germline, CDR1 is MNHEY and CDR2 SMNVEV (reference sequence). The CDR3, as DNA: TGTGCCAGCAGTGCGACAGGGGGATTCACTGAAGCTTTCTTT. It encodes CASSATGGFTEAFF.

The chain links TRBV6-1 to TRBJ1-2; unclear D gene. CDR3 length: 14 amino acids. The germline CDR1 and CDR2 sequences are MNHNS and SASEGT. V gave up 7 bases and J gave up 8 bases, with 20 bases separating them. As DNA, the CDR3 is TGTGCCAGCATTCCAAGTATGGGCGCGGGGGGCTACACCTTC. It specifies CASIPSMGAGGYTF.

J is TRBJ2-5 and V is TRBV7-9; D may be TRBD2 (6 bases). The V end was cut by 5 bases, the J end by 2 bases, with 15 bases between. Germline CDR1 and CDR2: SEHNR and FQNEAQ (reference sequence). The CDR3 is made up of 15 amino acids. CDR3 DNA: TGTGCCAGCAGCCGTACTAGCCGAGCTCAAGAGACCCAGTACTTC. Amino acid sequence: CASSRTSRAQETQYF.

The chain couples TRBV30 to TRBJ1-6; 11 bases match TRBD1. The germline gives CDR1 GTSNPN, CDR2 SVGIG (reference sequence). V trimming: 4 bases; J trimming: 14 bases; junction bases outside the gene matches: 10. This CDR3 contains 14 residues. The CDR3 spells CAWNGDRGFTSLHF. CDR3 DNA: TGTGCCTGGAATGGGGACAGGGGGTTTACGTCCCTCCACTTT.

This sequence joins TRBV19 and TRBJ2-7; D uncertain. Trimming pared 6 bases from V and 3 bases from J, leaving 15 bases between. This CDR3 is 14 amino acids long. CDR1 and CDR2 (germline): LNHDA, SQIVND (reference sequence). DNA for the CDR3: TGTGCCAGTAGCATGGTGGGGTTGGGCTACGAGCAGTACTTC. It translates to CASSMVGLGYEQYF.

The V call is TRBV13, the J call TRBJ2-7, with TRBD1 matching over 9 bases. Germline lookup yields CDR1 PRHDT and CDR2 FYEKMQ (reference sequence). CDR3 length equals 18 residues. V lost 2 bases and J lost 1; bases outside the gene matches: 12. As DNA, the CDR3 is TGTGCCAGCAGCTTATACGGGGCGGGGACAGGGCCTTCCTACGAGCAGTACTTC. This sequence encodes CASSLYGAGTGPSYEQYF.

Written as DNA, the CDR3 is TGTGCCAGCAGTTCCCCATGGGCCAGGCAGTTCTTC. It codes for CASSSPWARQFF. The chain carries TRBV6-5 and TRBJ2-1; D is unresolved. V dropped 4 bases and J dropped 12 bases, with 13 bases sitting between them. The germline V gene has CDR1 MNHEY and CDR2 SVGAGI. The CDR3 runs 12 residues.

This sequence joins TRBV7-2 and TRBJ2-1, with a possible D match to TRBD2 (5 bases). The length of the CDR3 is 13 residues. V lost 5 bases, J lost 7 bases, and 12 bases lay in between. The germline V gene has CDR1 SGHTA and CDR2 FQGNSA. The CDR3 region is CASSLQPGNEQFF. DNA of the CDR3: TGTGCCAGCAGCCTCCAGCCGGGGAATGAGCAGTTCTTC.

The chain has TRBV6-5 and TRBJ2-4; tentatively, D is TRBD1 or TRBD2 (6 bases each). Germline values: CDR1 MNHEY, CDR2 SVGAGI. Trimming removed 8 bases at V and 5 bases at J, with 19 bases between. The CDR3 extends over 15 amino acids. CDR3 loop: CASRRAPGAENIQYF. CDR3 nucleotide sequence: TGTGCCAGCCGACGTGCCCCGGGGGCGGAAAACATTCAGTACTTC.

This clone was counted only a few times. The chain combines TRBV6-5 with TRBJ1-1, with 9 bases lining up with TRBD1. There are 13 residues in the CDR3. Germline CDR1 is MNHEY and CDR2 is SVGAGI. The V and J ends lost 4 bases and 5 bases, in that order; junction bases with no gene match: 2. The DNA of the CDR3 is TGTGCCAGCAGTTTTGACAGGGGGACTGAAGCTTTCTTT. Translating gives CASSFDRGTEAFF.

V gene TRBV30 combines with J gene TRBJ1-2; no clear D gene. The germline V and J ends were trimmed by 0 bases and 8 bases, with 7 bases remaining between them. Germline-derived CDR1 and CDR2 are GTSNPN and SVGIG (reference sequence). The CDR3 runs 11 residues. CDR3 amino acids: CAWSVPRGYTF. Here the CDR3 DNA reads TGTGCCTGGAGTGTACCCAGGGGCTACACCTTC.

This clone was detected only a few times. The CDR3 coding sequence is TGTGCCAGCAGCTGGTACGAAGAGACCCAGTACTTC. Translated, it gives CASSWYEETQYF. J is TRBJ2-5 and V is TRBV2; D is ambiguous. The V and J ends lost 6 bases and 3 bases respectively, with 8 bases between them. Germline V gene sequence: CDR1 SNHLY, CDR2 FYNNEI. The CDR3 extends over 12 amino acids.

V gene TRBV5-1 combines with J gene TRBJ1-1, with 10 bases aligning to TRBD1. This CDR3 contains 16 residues. V was pared by 2 bases and J by 6 bases, with 10 bases of the junction left unmatched. Germline V gene sequence: CDR1 SGHRS, CDR2 YFSETQ. This chain's CDR3 is CASSLTTGTGAAEAFF. CDR3 DNA: TGCGCCAGCAGCTTAACCACCGGGACAGGGGCGGCTGAAGCTTTCTTT. The full variable domain, in which reference TRBV5-1 and TRBJ1-1 provide the parts outside the CDR3, is KAGVTQTPRYLIKTRGQQVTLSCSPISGHRSVSWYQQTPGQGLQFLFEYFSETQRNKGNFPGRFSGRQFSNSRSEMNVSTLELGDSALYLCASSLTTGTGAAEAFFGQGTRLTVV.

This clone was counted once. The J gene is TRBJ1-1, the V gene TRBV19; the match to TRBD1 covers 7 bases. The CDR3 is made up of 15 amino acids. Trimming at V came to 8 bases and at J to 1 base, leaving 10 bases not matched to a gene. Germline V gene lookup returns CDR1 LNHDA and CDR2 SQIVND (reference sequence). The CDR3 bases are TGTGCCAGTGAGGGGAGAAGGACAGGGAACACTGAAGCTTTCTTT. It yields the protein CASEGRRTGNTEAFF.

The chain is built from TRBV5-1 and TRBJ2-7, with TRBD2 identical over 10 bases. Trimming removed 1 base from V and 1 base from J; junction bases left unmatched: 2. Germline CDR1 and CDR2: SGHRS and YFSETQ. The CDR3 runs to 15 residues. CDR3 region: CASSLSGGGSYEQYF. CDR3 in DNA: TGCGCCAGCAGCTTGAGCGGGGGGGGATCCTACGAGCAGTACTTC.

The rearrangement joins TRBV9 to TRBJ1-1, with TRBD1 matching over 11 bases. Germline V CDR1 and CDR2: SGDLS, YYNGEE. CDR3 length: 15 amino acids. Trimming at V came to 4 bases and at J to 4 bases, leaving 6 bases not matched to a gene. This CDR3 is CASSSSGTGGTEAFF. The CDR3 DNA is TGTGCCAGCAGCAGTAGTGGGACAGGGGGCACTGAAGCTTTCTTT.

The chain employs TRBV6-4 and TRBJ2-5; the match to TRBD1 covers 10 bases. Germline-derived CDR1 and CDR2 are MRHNA and SNTAGT. CDR3 size: 13 residues. Trimming took 6 bases from V and 4 from J; bases not matched to a gene: 2. CDR3 DNA: TGTGCCAGCAGCCGGGACAGGGGAGAGACCCAGTACTTC. It specifies CASSRDRGETQYF.

V usage is TRBV6-6 and J usage is TRBJ2-1; 7 bases align to TRBD1. Trimming at V came to 5 bases and at J to 5 bases, leaving 3 bases not matched to a gene. Germline V gene data show CDR1 as MNHNY and CDR2 as SVGAGI (reference sequence). The CDR3 has 13 amino acids. The CDR3 DNA reads TGTGCCAGCAGTCGACAGGGTCACAATGAGCAGTTCTTC. Protein sequence: CASSRQGHNEQFF.

J is TRBJ1-6 and V is TRBV6-5; possibly TRBD1 for D (5 bases). Trimming cost V 6 bases and J 14 bases, with 20 bases left between them. The CDR3 runs 14 residues. The V gene's germline CDR1 is MNHEY and CDR2 SVGAGI. DNA for the CDR3: TGTGCCAGCAGGACCGGGGGGTGGGGATCCACCCTCCACTTT. This encodes CASRTGGWGSTLHF.

The chain joins TRBV10-3 to TRBJ2-2; D is possibly TRBD1 or TRBD2 (5 bases each). CDR1 and CDR2 from the germline V gene are ENHRY and SYGVKD. Trimming left V 11 bases short and J 2 bases short, with 12 bases between. The CDR3 totals 13 residues. DNA for the CDR3: TGTGCCTCCCTTGGGGGAAACACCGGGGAGCTGTTTTTT. Translated: CASLGGNTGELFF.